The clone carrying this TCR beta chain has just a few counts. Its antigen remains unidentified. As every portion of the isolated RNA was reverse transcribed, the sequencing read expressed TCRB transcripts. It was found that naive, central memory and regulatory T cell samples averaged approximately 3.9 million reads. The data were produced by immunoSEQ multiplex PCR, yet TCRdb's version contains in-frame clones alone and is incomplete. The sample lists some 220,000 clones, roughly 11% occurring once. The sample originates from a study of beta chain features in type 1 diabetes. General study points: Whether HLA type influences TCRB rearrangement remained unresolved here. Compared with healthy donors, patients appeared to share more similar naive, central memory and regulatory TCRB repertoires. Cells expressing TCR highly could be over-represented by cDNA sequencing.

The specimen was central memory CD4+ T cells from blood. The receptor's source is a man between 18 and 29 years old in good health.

CDR3 region: CASGLIEQFF. Written as DNA, the CDR3 is TGTGCTAGTGGTTTGATCGAGCAGTTCTTC. This chain uses TRBV12-5 with TRBJ2-1; unclear D gene. This CDR3 spans 10 amino acids. CDR1 LGHNT and CDR2 FRNRAP come from the germline V gene. The ends were cut back, 2 bases at V and 10 bases at J, with 3 bases in the middle.